This TCR beta chain was documented in a study of blood T cell repertoires in COVID-19. Study at large: Donors in the United States, Italy and Spain gave samples during acute or convalescent COVID-19. T cells, B-cell-depleted T cells, or PBMCs provided the cDNA or gDNA that served as material.

As processed by the authors: It was from reference gene primer amplification that nucleated cell counts were estimated. Assay: immunoSEQ multiplex PCR; the TCRdb copy retains only in-frame clones and omits some. V, J and clone size reflect that table, while D and trimming were determined from the DNA. This sample carries more than 45,000 clones, more than 75% of them seen once, and the ten largest clones take around 21%. V lost 3 bases to trimming and J lost 1 base; unmatched junction nucleotides: 3. This CDR3 contains 15 residues. Per germline, CDR1 SGDLS and CDR2 YYNGEE. This sequence originates from a woman aged 55-69 years with acute or convalescent COVID-19. The chain carries TRBV9 and TRBJ2-3, with 9 bases that match TRBD1. The sequenced material came from peripheral blood. The CDR3 protein is CASSARTGGTDTQYF. CDR3 coding DNA: TGTGCCAGCAGCGCCCGGACAGGGGGCACAGATACGCAGTATTTT.